The following is a T cell receptor beta chain sequence with its context. The antigen remains unidentified. This sample was included in a study of somatic mutations in cytotoxic T cells in rheumatoid arthritis. The CDR3 is made up of 15 amino acids. V dropped 6 bases and J dropped 3; count of bases not matched to a gene: 11. CDR1 and CDR2 from the germline V gene are MNHEY and SMNVEV (reference sequence). Sequencing was performed with immunoSEQ multiplex PCR; in TCRdb, only in-frame clones are kept and a portion is missing. The repertoire includes 35,000 to 40,000 clones, roughly four fifths of them detected once, and roughly 3.2% sits in the top ten. Overall study findings and caveats: Of more than 55 patients, fewer than 10 had a largest CD8+ clone that exceeded 20% of CD8+ cells.

The sequenced material came from CD8+ T cells sorted from blood. The receptor comes from a man aged 35 to 55 in good health. The chain recombines TRBV27 with TRBJ2-7, with 7 bases fitting TRBD1. This chain's CDR3 is CASRVTGTDYYEQYF. CDR3 nucleotide sequence: TGTGCCAGCAGAGTTACCGGGACAGACTACTACGAGCAGTACTTC.